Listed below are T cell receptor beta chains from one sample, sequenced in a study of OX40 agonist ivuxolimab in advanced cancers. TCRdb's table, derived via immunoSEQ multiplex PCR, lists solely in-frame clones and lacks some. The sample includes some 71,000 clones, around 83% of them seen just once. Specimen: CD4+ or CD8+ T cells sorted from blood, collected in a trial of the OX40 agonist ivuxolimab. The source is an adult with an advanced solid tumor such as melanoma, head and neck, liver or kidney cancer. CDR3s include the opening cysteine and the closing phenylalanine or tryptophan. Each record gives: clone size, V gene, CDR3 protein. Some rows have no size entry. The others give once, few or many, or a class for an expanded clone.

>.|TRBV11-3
CASSLSWTNSSYEQYF
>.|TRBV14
CASSQDRASDTQYF
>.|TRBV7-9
CASSPSGRAHNEQFF
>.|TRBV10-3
CGTSGPYNEQFF
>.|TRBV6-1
CASTQGGPYNEQFF
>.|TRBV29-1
CTTRENTEAFF
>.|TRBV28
CASSLGLTGELFF
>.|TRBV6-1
CASSKTQGTEETQYF
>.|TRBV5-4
CASSLGQTSSGANVLTF
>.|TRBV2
CASRVTLYEQYF
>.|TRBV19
CASSKSSGRRETQYF
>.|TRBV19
CASSPGTSRGNEQFF
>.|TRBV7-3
CASSFERDETQYF
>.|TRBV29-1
CSATGVTWGYTF
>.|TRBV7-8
CASSSTNQETQYF
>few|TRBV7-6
CASSIRDRGFSNTGELFF
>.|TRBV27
CASSPTGPLNEKLFF
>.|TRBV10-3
CATRPGENDQPQHF
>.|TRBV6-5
CASRVRGNTEAFF